This T cell receptor beta chain was found in a study of T cell repertoires in cytomegalovirus infection. Study as a whole: Carrying CMV and the relevant HLA type showed in public TCR beta signatures.

In TCRdb, the reads were re-called with MiXCR into one record per CDR3 protein. The repertoire holds some 400,000 distinct CDR3 sequences, with roughly 20% as singletons. With respect to this clonotype: Its specificity is unknown.

Study observations and caveats: Predominance within the ex vivo response was attributable to HLA-C-restricted CMV-specific TCR beta clonotypes.

The TCR sequence derives from a human donor in good health (CMV status not recorded). Some clones in this sample may be carry-over from other donors' samples. Specimen: PBMCs.

The CDR3 is CASGLVLGVNTEAFF. Here the CDR3 DNA reads TGTGCTAGTGGTTTGGTACTAGGGGTAAACACTGAAGCTTTCTTT. The rearrangement uses TRBV12-5 and TRBJ1-1; D may be TRBD1 (5 bases). V was pared by 0 bases and J by 2 bases, with 10 bases between. Germline V lookup: CDR1 LGHNT, CDR2 FRNRAP. The CDR3 has 15 amino acids.